The 13 T cell receptor beta chains given below trace back to one sample, sequenced in a study of blood T cell repertoires in COVID-19. The method was immunoSEQ multiplex PCR; TCRdb's version includes in-frame clones alone and lacks a portion of them. The data show under 350,000 clones, with 85% seen just once and 13% held by the top ten. The sample comprised peripheral blood. The receptors were gathered from a human donor in a cohort sampled during active COVID-19.

This chain links TRBV19 with TRBJ2-7, with D possibly TRBD1 on 6 matching bases. The CDR3 length is 16 residues. Germline-derived CDR1 and CDR2 are LNHDA and SQIVND (reference sequence). V was shortened by 0 bases and J by 2 bases, with 14 bases between the two germline ends. The DNA for the CDR3 is TGTGCCAGTAGTATAGATCGGACAGACACTACCTACGAGCAGTACTTC. This gives the protein CASSIDRTDTTYEQYF.

The CDR3, as DNA: TGTGCCAGCTCACCCATTAGCGGCCCTAGCACAGATACGCAGTATTTT. Its translation is CASSPISGPSTDTQYF. The V gene is TRBV18, the J gene TRBJ2-3; D might be TRBD2 (6 bases). This CDR3 has 16 amino acids. Germline CDR1 and CDR2: KGHSH and LQKENI. Trimming cost V 3 bases and J 0 bases, with 13 bases left between them.

V gene TRBV18 combines with J gene TRBJ1-5; D not resolved. Trimming pared 3 bases from V and 0 bases from J, leaving 9 bases between. The length of the CDR3 is 15 residues. CDR1 and CDR2 (germline): KGHSH, LQKENI. In DNA form, the CDR3 reads TGTGCCAGCTCACCGAACATGAATAGCAATCAGCCCCAGCATTTT. It encodes CASSPNMNSNQPQHF.

This chain joins TRBV3-1 (or the pseudogene TRBV3-2) and TRBJ2-7; D gene uncertain. This CDR3 is 12 amino acids long. Looked up from germline, CDR1 is LGHDT and CDR2 is YNNKEL (reference sequence). The V gene lost 6 bases and the J gene lost 7 bases, with 13 bases spanning the gap. The CDR3 bases are TGTGCCAGCAGTAAAGACGGAGCGGAGCAGTACTTC. Protein product: CASSKDGAEQYF.

The rearrangement links TRBV12-2 to TRBJ2-1; TRBD2 was called by the table and not checked on the DNA. TRBV12-2 is classified as a pseudogene. This CDR3 has 21 amino acids. CDR3 residues: CASRLAWRGGGPTLTYNEQFF. CDR3 nucleotides: TGTGCAAGTCGCTTAGCCTGGAGAGGAGGAGGGCCAACTCTAACCTACAATGAGCAGTTCTTC.

The chain combines TRBV12-3 or TRBV12-4 with TRBJ1-3, with D tentatively TRBD1 (5 bases). V lost 6 bases and J 0 bases, leaving 6 bases between the germline ends. The CDR3 spans 13 residues. This CDR3 reads CASRGDSGNTIYF. In DNA, the CDR3 is TGTGCCAGCAGAGGGGACTCTGGAAACACCATATATTTT.

The V and J genes are TRBV21-1 and TRBJ1-6. TRBV21-1 is recorded as a pseudogene. The CDR3 is 12 amino acids. CDR3 region: CASRLNYSPLHF. CDR3 DNA sequence: TGTGCCAGCAGACTGAATTATTCACCCCTCCACTTT.

V usage is TRBV7-9 and J usage is TRBJ1-2; D may be TRBD1 (6 bases). Looked up from germline, CDR1 is SEHNR and CDR2 is FQNEAQ (reference sequence). The CDR3 has 13 residues. Trimming stripped 1 base from V and 7 bases from J, with 10 bases between. The CDR3 spells CASSLGGRGGYTF. In nucleotides, the CDR3 is TGTGCCAGCAGCTTAGGAGGCAGGGGTGGCTACACCTTC.

J is TRBJ1-2 and V is TRBV20-1; a weak D match, TRBD1 (5 bases). The V and J ends lost 3 bases and 4 bases respectively, with 18 bases between them. CDR1 DFQATT and CDR2 SNEGSKA come from the germline V gene (reference sequence). The CDR3 has 15 residues. As DNA, the CDR3 is TGCAGTGCTAGTGCCCCAGGGAAGACCTTCTATGGCTACACCTTC. Translation gives CSASAPGKTFYGYTF.

This clone has just a few counts. This chain connects TRBV15 to TRBJ2-1; D is uncertain. Germline CDR1 LNHNV, CDR2 YYDKDF (reference sequence). Trimming took 4 bases from V and 5 from J, leaving 9 bases between them. The CDR3 consists of 13 residues. CDR3 region: CATSTSEDNEQFF. CDR3 nucleotide sequence: TGTGCCACCAGCACCAGTGAGGACAATGAGCAGTTCTTC.

The chain uses TRBV19 and TRBJ2-3; a possible D gene is TRBD1 (6 bases). CDR3 length: 15 amino acids. Trimming took off 5 bases at V and 6 bases at J, with 18 bases between the two ends. Looked up from germline, CDR1 is LNHDA and CDR2 is SQIVND (reference sequence). CDR3 sequence reads: CASSLDSAMRDTQYF. For the CDR3, the DNA is TGTGCCAGTAGTTTGGACAGTGCGATGAGGGATACGCAGTATTTT. The entire variable domain, with the rest obtained from reference TRBV19 and TRBJ2-3, is as follows: DGGITQSPKYLFRKEGQNVTLSCEQNLNHDAMYWYRQDPGQGLRLIYYSQIVNDFQKGDIAEGYSVSREKKESFPLTVTSAQKNPTAFYLCASSLDSAMRDTQYFGPGTRLTVL.

The chain couples TRBV12-5 to TRBJ2-1, with 7 bases aligning to TRBD2. V dropped 0 bases and J dropped 9; count of bases not matched to a gene: 14. The CDR3 extends over 17 amino acids. CDR1 and CDR2 (germline): LGHNT, FRNRAP. The CDR3 loop reads CASGLVPSGTTQGEQFF. The CDR3 DNA follows: TGTGCTAGTGGTTTGGTACCAAGCGGGACCACCCAAGGTGAGCAGTTCTTC.

This clone was observed a single time. This chain uses TRBV4-3 with TRBJ1-2, with 7 positions matching TRBD1. Germline loops: CDR1 LGHNA, CDR2 YSLEER. V gave up 0 bases and J gave up 4 bases; unmatched junction bases: 11. This CDR3 contains 17 residues. Here the CDR3 DNA reads TGCGCCAGCAGCCAAGATCAGATCACAGGACAGGCCTATGGCTACACCTTC. Translated, it gives CASSQDQITGQAYGYTF.